This TCR beta chain was captured in a study of cytomegalovirus exposure and HLA in healthy donors. About this clone: Its antigen is undetermined.

Findings and limits, study-wide: Overall, approximately 180 TCR beta chains were annotated as cytomegalovirus-associated. It was confirmed in vitro that three of the CMV-associated chains were specific for CMV antigens. The study found most TCR sequences rare, yet found some public TCRs in many donors. The finding came from a later analysis; first-cohort TCR clusters tended to co-occur in the 90 to 150 validation repertoires.

The data were produced by immunoSEQ multiplex PCR, yet TCRdb's version contains in-frame clones alone and is incomplete. The sample consists of over 85,000 clones, around 96% of them appearing once. Germline lookup yields CDR1 SGHDT and CDR2 YYEEEE. CDR3 size: 12 residues. V was pared by 4 bases and J by 7 bases, with 2 bases of the junction left unmatched. The sequence was collected from a woman aged 18 to 35 in good health and CMV-seronegative. The sequenced sample consisted of PBMCs. V gene TRBV5-6 combines with J gene TRBJ1-5, with 7 bases lining up with TRBD1. CDR3 nucleotides: TGTGCCAGCAGCCCACAGGGGCAGCCCCAGCATTTT. Translation: CASSPQGQPQHF. Together with reference TRBV5-6 and TRBJ1-5, the CDR3 gives the full variable domain: DAGVTQSPTHLIKTRGQQVTLRCSPKSGHDTVSWYQQALGQGPQFIFQYYEEEERQRGNFPDRFSGHQFPNYSSELNVNALLLGDSALYLCASSPQGQPQHFGDGTRLSIL.